This TCR beta chain is drawn from a study of control samples from healthy donors and cancer patients. The V end lost 6 bases, the J end lost 1 base, and 20 bases lay between the germline ends. Per germline, CDR1 SGHNT and CDR2 YENEEA. This CDR3 comprises 17 residues. Assay: immunoSEQ multiplex PCR; the TCRdb copy retains only in-frame clones and omits some. The sample shows approximately 150,000 clones, 91% of them seen only once. The chain carries TRBV11-3 and TRBJ2-3, with a possible D match to TRBD1 (5 bases). The TCR comes from a woman aged 40 to 50 in good health. Specimen: blood. The CDR3: CASSFRRPLRGTDTQYF. The CDR3 DNA is TGTGCCAGCAGTTTCAGAAGACCCCTCAGGGGCACAGATACGCAGTATTTT.